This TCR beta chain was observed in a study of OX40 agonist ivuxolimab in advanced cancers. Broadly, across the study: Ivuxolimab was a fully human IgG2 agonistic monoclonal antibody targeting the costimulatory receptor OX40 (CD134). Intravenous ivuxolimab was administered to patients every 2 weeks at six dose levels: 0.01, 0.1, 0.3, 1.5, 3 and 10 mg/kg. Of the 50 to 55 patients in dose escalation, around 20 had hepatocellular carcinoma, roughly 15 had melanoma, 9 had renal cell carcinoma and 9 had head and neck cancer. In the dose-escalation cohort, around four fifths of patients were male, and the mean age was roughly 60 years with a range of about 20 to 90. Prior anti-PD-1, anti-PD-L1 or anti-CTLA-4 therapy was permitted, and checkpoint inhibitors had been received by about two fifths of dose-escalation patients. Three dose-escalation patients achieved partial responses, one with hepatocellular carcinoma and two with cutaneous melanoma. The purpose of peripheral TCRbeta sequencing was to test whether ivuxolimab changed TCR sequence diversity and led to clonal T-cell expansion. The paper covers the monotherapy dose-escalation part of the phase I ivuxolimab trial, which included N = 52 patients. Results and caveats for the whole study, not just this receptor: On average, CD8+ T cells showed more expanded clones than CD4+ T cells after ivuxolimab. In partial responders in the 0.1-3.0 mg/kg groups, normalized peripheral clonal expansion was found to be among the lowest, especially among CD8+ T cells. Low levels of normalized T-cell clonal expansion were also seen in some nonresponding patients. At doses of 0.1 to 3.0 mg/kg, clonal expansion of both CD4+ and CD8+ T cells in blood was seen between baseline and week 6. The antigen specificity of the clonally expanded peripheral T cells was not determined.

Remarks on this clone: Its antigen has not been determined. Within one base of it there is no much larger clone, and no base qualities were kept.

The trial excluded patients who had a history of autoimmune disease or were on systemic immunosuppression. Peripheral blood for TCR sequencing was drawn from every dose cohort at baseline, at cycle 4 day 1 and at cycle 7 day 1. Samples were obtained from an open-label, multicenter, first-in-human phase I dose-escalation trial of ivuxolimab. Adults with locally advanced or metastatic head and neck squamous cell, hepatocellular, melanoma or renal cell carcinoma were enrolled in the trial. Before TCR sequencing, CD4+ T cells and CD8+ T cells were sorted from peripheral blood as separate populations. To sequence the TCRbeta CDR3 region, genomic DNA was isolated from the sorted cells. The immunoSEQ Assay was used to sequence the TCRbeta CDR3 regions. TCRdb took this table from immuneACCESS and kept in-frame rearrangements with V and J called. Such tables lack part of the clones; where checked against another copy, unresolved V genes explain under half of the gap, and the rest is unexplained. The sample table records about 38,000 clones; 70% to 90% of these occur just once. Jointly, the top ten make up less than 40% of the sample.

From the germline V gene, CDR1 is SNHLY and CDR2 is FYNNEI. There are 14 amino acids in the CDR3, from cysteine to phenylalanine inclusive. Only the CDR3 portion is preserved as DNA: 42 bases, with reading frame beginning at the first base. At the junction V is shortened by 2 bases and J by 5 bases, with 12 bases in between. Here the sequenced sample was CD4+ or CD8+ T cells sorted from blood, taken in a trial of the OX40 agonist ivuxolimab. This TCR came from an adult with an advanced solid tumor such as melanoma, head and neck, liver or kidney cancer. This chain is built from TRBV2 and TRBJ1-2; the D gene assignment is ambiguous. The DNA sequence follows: TGTGCCAGCAGTGAAAGACACAACACATATGGCTACACCTTC. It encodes CASSERHNTYGYTF.